This TCR beta chain emerged from a study of OX40 agonist ivuxolimab in advanced cancers. Overall study context: Ivuxolimab, an agonistic anti-OX40 (CD134) antibody, was given to patients.

TCRdb's table, derived via immunoSEQ multiplex PCR, lists solely in-frame clones and lacks some. The sample carries approximately 8,200 clones, about nine tenths recorded once. The CDR3 sequence is 12 residues long. The germline V gene encodes CDR1 MDHEN and CDR2 SYDVKM. Trimming removed 5 bases at V and 6 bases at J, with 11 bases between. In regard to this clone: Its antigen is unidentified.

Notes on the study in general: Among T cells, CD8+ cells averaged more expanded clones than CD4+ cells. Circulating CD4+ and CD8+ T cells showed clonal expansion by week 6 at 0.1 to 3.0 mg/kg. Among the nonresponders, some also had low normalized T-cell clonal expansion.

This specimen was CD4+ or CD8+ T cells sorted from blood, taken in a trial of the OX40 agonist ivuxolimab. V and J are TRBV28 and TRBJ2-7, with a possible D match to TRBD2 (6 bases). The source of this sequence is an adult with an advanced solid tumor such as melanoma, head and neck, liver or kidney cancer. The CDR3 region has the DNA TGTGCCAGCAGTCAACTAGCCGCCGAGCAGTACTTC. Translation gives CASSQLAAEQYF.